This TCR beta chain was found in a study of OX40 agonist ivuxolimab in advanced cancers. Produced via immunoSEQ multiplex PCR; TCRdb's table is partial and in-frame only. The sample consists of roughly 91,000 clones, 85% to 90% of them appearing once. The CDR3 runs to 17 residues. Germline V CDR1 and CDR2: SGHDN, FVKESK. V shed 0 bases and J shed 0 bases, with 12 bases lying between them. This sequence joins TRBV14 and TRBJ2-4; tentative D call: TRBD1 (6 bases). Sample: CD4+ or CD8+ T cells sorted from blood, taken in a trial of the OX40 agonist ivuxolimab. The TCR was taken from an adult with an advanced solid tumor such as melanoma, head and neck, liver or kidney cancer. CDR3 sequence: CASSQELQGLAKNIQYF. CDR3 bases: TGTGCCAGCAGCCAAGAGCTCCAGGGGCTAGCCAAAAACATTCAGTACTTC.